Reported below is one TCR beta chain. Its specificity is unknown. This CDR3 contains 14 residues. The V and J ends lost 7 bases and 7 bases respectively, with 16 bases between them. Germline V gene lookup returns CDR1 SNHLY and CDR2 FYNNEI. The data belong to a study of cytomegalovirus exposure and HLA in healthy donors. Overall study results and limits: In a later analysis, several top co-occurrence clusters appeared linked to parvovirus B19, influenza, CMV and Epstein-Barr virus. Evidence from a later analysis indicated that most CMV-associated TCR beta chains looked HLA-restricted. In a later analysis, at a false discovery rate of 0.05, about 17,000 TCR beta sequences matched HLA alleles.

The PCR ran on 60 Vbeta and 13 Jbeta primers. Only in-frame clones appear in the TCRdb table, and some are missing; sequencing was by immunoSEQ multiplex PCR. The table lists about 85,000 clones, 70% to 80% of them singletons. The source of this sequence is a woman aged 45-65 years in good health and CMV-seropositive. Sequencing was carried out using PBMCs. The chain carries TRBV2 and TRBJ2-2, with D tentatively TRBD2 (6 bases). For the CDR3, the DNA is TGTGCCAGCACTCCACTCCCCGGGGGCGGGGAGCTGTTTTTT. Its protein product is CASTPLPGGGELFF.